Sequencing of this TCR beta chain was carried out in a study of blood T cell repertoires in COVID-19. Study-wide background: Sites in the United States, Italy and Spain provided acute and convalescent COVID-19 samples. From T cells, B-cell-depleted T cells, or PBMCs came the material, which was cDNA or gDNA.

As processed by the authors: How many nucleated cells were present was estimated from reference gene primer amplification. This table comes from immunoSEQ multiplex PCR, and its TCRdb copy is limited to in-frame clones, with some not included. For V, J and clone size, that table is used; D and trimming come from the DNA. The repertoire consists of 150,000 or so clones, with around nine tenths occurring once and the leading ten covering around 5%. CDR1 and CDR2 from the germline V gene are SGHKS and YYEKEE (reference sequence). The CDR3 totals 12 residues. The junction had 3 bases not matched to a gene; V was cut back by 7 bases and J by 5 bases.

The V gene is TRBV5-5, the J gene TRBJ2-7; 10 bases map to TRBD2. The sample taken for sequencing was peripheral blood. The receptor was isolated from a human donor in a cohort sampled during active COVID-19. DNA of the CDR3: TGTGCCAGCCACGGACTAGCGGACGAGCAGTACTTC. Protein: CASHGLADEQYF.